The 27 T cell receptor beta chains reported below all come from one sample, sequenced in a study of T-cell reconstitution after alpha-beta-depleted transplantation in children. Library preparation (for TCRbeta) was performed with unique molecular identifiers. TCRdb passed the PCR reads through MiXCR, listing each CDR3 protein once. The sample contains 240,000 or so distinct CDR3 sequences, approximately 12% of which appear only once. The starting material was PBMCs from the stem cell graft donor, obtained from the stem cell graft. The receptors were gathered from a human donor who donated a stem cell graft to a child with acute lymphoblastic leukemia.

The chain recombines TRBV12-3 or TRBV12-4 with TRBJ2-5, with 10 bases that match TRBD1. The CDR3 loop spans 15 amino acids. V was clipped by 6 bases and J by 3 bases; unmatched bases: 7. The chain's CDR3 is CASSPGTGAEETQYF. As DNA, the CDR3 is TGTGCCAGCAGCCCCGGGACAGGGGCCGAAGAGACCCAGTACTTC.

This clonotype was counted a few times. This chain uses TRBV20-1 with TRBJ1-1; 8 nucleotides match TRBD1. Trimming removed 3 bases from V and 10 bases from J; junction bases left unmatched: 7. In germline, CDR1 is DFQATT, CDR2 SNEGSKA (reference sequence). CDR3 length: 12 amino acids. CDR3: CSARDRERGAFF. Written as DNA, the CDR3 is TGCAGTGCTAGGGACAGGGAGAGAGGAGCTTTCTTT.

V usage is TRBV14 and J usage is TRBJ2-6; D is unclear. V lost 1 base and J lost 0, with 7 bases in between. The germline V gene has CDR1 SGHDN and CDR2 FVKESK. The CDR3 is 16 amino acids. CDR3: CASSQVFSSGANVLTF. DNA for the CDR3: TGTGCCAGCAGCCAAGTTTTCAGCTCTGGGGCCAACGTCCTGACTTTC.

Many counts were recorded for this clonotype. This rearrangement joins TRBV19 to TRBJ2-7, with TRBD2 as a possible D gene (6 bases). Germline lookup yields CDR1 LNHDA and CDR2 SQIVND (reference sequence). The CDR3 is 15 amino acids. Trimming shortened V by 5 bases and J by 2 bases, and 16 bases separated the two germline ends. The CDR3 coding sequence is TGTGCCAGTAGTTGGGCCTCGGGAGTCACCTACGAGCAGTACTTC. As protein: CASSWASGVTYEQYF.

This clonotype came up many times. The chain joins TRBV15 to TRBJ2-3; D is possibly TRBD1 (6 bases). The germline V gene has CDR1 LNHNV and CDR2 YYDKDF (reference sequence). The CDR3 is 15 amino acids. Trimming pared 1 base from V and 3 bases from J, leaving 11 bases between. The DNA of the CDR3 is TGTGCCACCAGCAGAGCTTTAACAGGGACAGATACGCAGTATTTT. This gives the protein CATSRALTGTDTQYF.

This chain uses TRBV30 with TRBJ2-3; possibly TRBD2 for D (6 bases). The CDR3 runs 17 residues. The germline V and J ends were trimmed by 0 bases and 1 base, with 17 bases remaining between them. Germline CDR1 is GTSNPN and CDR2 is SVGIG (reference sequence). CDR3 sequence: CAWSVRAGRDGTDTQYF. CDR3 in DNA: TGTGCCTGGAGTGTAAGAGCAGGGCGGGACGGCACAGATACGCAGTATTTT.

This clonotype occurred many times. The chain couples TRBV28 to TRBJ2-7; 8 nucleotides line up with TRBD1. The CDR3 runs to 16 residues. Germline CDR1 MDHEN, CDR2 SYDVKM. The ends lost 7 bases at V and 1 base at J; junction bases unmatched: 12. This chain's CDR3 is CASIAGGEPGSYEQYF. DNA of the CDR3: TGTGCCAGCATAGCAGGGGGCGAACCTGGATCCTACGAGCAGTACTTC.

The sample holds many counts of this clonotype. V is TRBV3-1 and J is TRBJ2-1, with 11 nucleotides matching TRBD2. In germline, CDR1 is LGHDT, CDR2 YNNKEL (reference sequence). Germline trimming cut 3 bases from V and 9 bases from J; bases unmatched to any gene: 7. This CDR3 spans 15 amino acids. The CDR3 coding sequence is TGTGCCAGCAGCCATGAACTAGCGGGAGAGCTTGAGCAGTTCTTC. The encoded protein is CASSHELAGELEQFF.

The table lists this clonotype with many counts. The chain carries TRBV6-5 and TRBJ1-2; no reliable D call. Germline-derived CDR1 and CDR2 are MNHEY and SVGAGI. V lost 8 bases and J lost 0, with 16 bases in between. CDR3 size: 15 residues. The CDR3 DNA reads TGTGCCAGCCTCCTAGAGGCACTCCCTAACTATGGCTACACCTTC. Its protein is CASLLEALPNYGYTF.

This clonotype was detected many times. The chain carries TRBV5-1 and TRBJ2-3; perhaps D is TRBD1 or TRBD2 (5 bases each). CDR1 and CDR2 from the germline V gene are SGHRS and YFSETQ. Trimming shortened V by 3 bases and J by 9 bases, and 17 bases separated the two germline ends. The CDR3 has 14 residues. This chain's CDR3 is CASSSRLGVVTQYF. The CDR3 nucleotides read TGCGCCAGCAGCTCCCGGCTGGGGGTGGTGACGCAGTATTTT.

This clonotype was observed many times. The rearrangement links TRBV5-6 to TRBJ1-1, with D unresolved. The germline V gene has CDR1 SGHDT and CDR2 YYEEEE. V was trimmed by 2 bases and J by 6 bases, leaving 8 bases between them. There are 12 residues in the CDR3. CDR3 bases: TGTGCCAGCAGCTTTGGGCGCTCTGAAGCTTTCTTT. Translating gives CASSFGRSEAFF.

This chain links TRBV5-1 with TRBJ2-5, with D possibly TRBD2 on 6 matching bases. V dropped 2 bases and J dropped 4 bases, with 12 bases sitting between them. CDR1 and CDR2 from the germline V gene are SGHRS and YFSETQ. There are 14 residues in the CDR3. The DNA for the CDR3 is TGCGCCAGCAGCTTTCCTAGCGTTGGAGAGACCCAGTACTTC. Protein product: CASSFPSVGETQYF.

This clonotype was observed many times. The chain uses TRBV29-1 and TRBJ2-1; 9 bases are a match to TRBD1. The CDR3 has 14 residues. The J segment lost 6 bases and the V segment lost 8 bases, leaving 11 bases of the junction unmatched. The germline V gene has CDR1 SQVTM and CDR2 ANQGSEA. The CDR3 DNA reads TGCAGCCCTGATGGACAGGGGATGCGCAATGAGCAGTTCTTC. Protein sequence: CSPDGQGMRNEQFF.

This clonotype was counted at least ten times. The DNA of the CDR3 is TGTGCCAGCAGTTACTCAATTCAGGCCACTGAAGCTTTCTTT. Protein sequence: CASSYSIQATEAFF. The rearrangement joins TRBV6-5 to TRBJ1-1; no definite D call. Trimming pared 0 bases from V and 4 bases from J, leaving 9 bases between. The CDR3 extends over 14 amino acids. Germline-derived CDR1 and CDR2 are MNHEY and SVGAGI.

This clonotype was picked up many times. The CDR3 loop is CSASSENTEAFF. The CDR3 nucleotides read TGCAGTGCTAGCTCCGAAAACACTGAAGCTTTCTTT. The gene calls are TRBV20-1 and TRBJ1-1; no reliable D call. CDR3 length equals 12 residues. Germline loops: CDR1 DFQATT, CDR2 SNEGSKA (reference sequence). V was trimmed by 3 bases and J by 2 bases, leaving 7 bases between them.

This clonotype was observed at least ten times. The chain has TRBV20-1 and TRBJ2-5; 8 positions agree with TRBD2. This CDR3 region has 14 residues. In germline, CDR1 is DFQATT, CDR2 SNEGSKA (reference sequence). In DNA form, the CDR3 reads TGCAGCACCCGAGGGACTAGTGGGATGGAGACCCAGTACTTC. The encoded protein is CSTRGTSGMETQYF.

This clonotype has a count of ten or more. CDR3 region: CASRQGRNTEAFF. CDR3 DNA sequence: TGCGCCAGCAGACAGGGGAGGAACACTGAAGCTTTCTTT. The V gene is TRBV5-1, the J gene TRBJ1-1, with TRBD1 matching 7 bases. With 5 bases clipped from V and 1 base from J, the junction kept 2 bases outside the gene matches. Per the germline V gene, CDR1 is SGHRS and CDR2 is YFSETQ. This CDR3 region has 13 residues.

V usage is TRBV20-1 and J usage is TRBJ2-1, with TRBD2 matching 13 bases. The CDR3 is made up of 17 amino acids. Germline CDR1 reads DFQATT; CDR2 reads SNEGSKA (reference sequence). Trimming cost V 5 bases and J 7 bases; bases outside gene matches: 14. CDR3 sequence reads: CSADPGLAGPQFNEQFF. The DNA of the CDR3 is TGCAGTGCTGATCCGGGACTAGCGGGACCGCAGTTTAATGAGCAGTTCTTC.

This clonotype was detected many times. The chain uses TRBV10-3 and TRBJ2-7, with 7 bases identical to TRBD2. V lost 4 bases to trimming and J lost 0 bases; unmatched junction nucleotides: 6. CDR3 length: 15 residues. CDR1 and CDR2 (germline): ENHRY, SYGVKD. The CDR3 loop reads CAISAASGISYEQYF. The CDR3 nucleotides read TGTGCCATCAGTGCGGCTAGCGGCATCTCCTACGAGCAGTACTTC.

This clonotype was counted ten times or more. The chain combines TRBV19 with TRBJ2-7; TRBD1 aligns across 7 bases. V was pared by 5 bases and J by 2 bases, with 6 bases of the junction left unmatched. Germline loops: CDR1 LNHDA, CDR2 SQIVND (reference sequence). This CDR3 contains 14 residues. The CDR3 is CASSLNRGAYEQYF. As DNA, the CDR3 is TGTGCCAGTAGTCTAAACAGGGGCGCCTACGAGCAGTACTTC.

This clonotype was recorded many times. This chain uses TRBV6-1 with TRBJ2-3, with 8 nucleotides matching TRBD2. The CDR3 consists of 15 residues. V was clipped by 6 bases and J by 1 base; unmatched bases: 6. CDR1 is MNHNS, CDR2 SASEGT, per germline. The CDR3 spells CASSRTTSGTDTQYF. The CDR3 DNA reads TGTGCCAGCAGCCGCACGACTAGCGGCACAGATACGCAGTATTTT.

This clonotype was recorded at least ten times. This chain connects TRBV29-1 to TRBJ1-2; the D is unclear. Germline CDR1 SQVTM, CDR2 ANQGSEA. There are 13 residues in the CDR3. Trimming removed 0 bases from V and 8 bases from J, with 13 bases in between. The DNA of the CDR3 is TGCAGCGTTGAAGATACCCGGTGGGAGGGCTACACCTTC. It specifies CSVEDTRWEGYTF.

The table lists this clonotype with many counts. V and J are TRBV12-3 or TRBV12-4 and TRBJ1-3; D remains unclear. Trimming stripped 7 bases from V and 5 bases from J, with 15 bases between. The CDR3 runs to 14 residues. CDR3 region: CASTQPWIRNTIYF. As DNA, the CDR3 is TGTGCCAGCACGCAACCGTGGATTCGAAACACCATATATTTT.

CDR3 region: CASRGGGGRGSGETQYF. Here the CDR3 DNA reads TGTGCCAGCAGGGGAGGCGGGGGGCGAGGATCGGGAGAGACCCAGTACTTC. This chain uses TRBV7-2 with TRBJ2-5; the match to TRBD2 covers 8 bases. This CDR3 has 17 residues. CDR1 and CDR2 from the germline V gene are SGHTA and FQGNSA. Trimming at V came to 6 bases and at J to 4 bases, leaving 16 bases not matched to a gene. The full variable domain, in which reference TRBV7-2 and TRBJ2-5 provide the parts outside the CDR3, is GAGVSQSPSNKVTEKGKDVELRCDPISGHTALYWYRQSLGQGLEFLIYFQGNSAPDKSGLPSDRFSAERTGGSVSTLTIQRTQQEDSAVYLCASRGGGGRGSGETQYFGPGTRLLVL.

This clonotype was counted ten times or more. The chain recombines TRBV9 with TRBJ1-4, with D unresolved. Germline V CDR1 and CDR2: SGDLS, YYNGEE. Trimming left V 3 bases short and J 5 bases short, with 14 bases between. The CDR3 is made up of 15 amino acids. The CDR3 DNA reads as TGTGCCAGCAGCGCAGTAGGACGGCTAAATGAAAAACTGTTTTTT. Protein sequence: CASSAVGRLNEKLFF.

This rearrangement joins TRBV7-9 to TRBJ1-3, with no clear D. The V end was cut by 2 bases, the J end by 0 bases, with 8 bases between. The germline CDR1 and CDR2 sequences are SEHNR and FQNEAQ (reference sequence). There are 15 residues in the CDR3. The CDR3: CASSLTRPSGNTIYF. The CDR3 DNA reads as TGTGCCAGCAGCTTAACCAGGCCCTCTGGAAACACCATATATTTT.

This clonotype showed up many times. CDR3 nucleotide sequence: TGTGCCAGCAGTTACTCCCCAGGGGAACGGCAAGAGACCCAGTACTTC. Protein: CASSYSPGERQETQYF. This chain uses TRBV6-5 with TRBJ2-5, with D perhaps matching TRBD1 (6 bases). The CDR3 consists of 16 residues. Germline V lookup: CDR1 MNHEY, CDR2 SVGAGI. The ends were cut back, 0 bases at V and 2 bases at J, with 13 bases in the middle.